This T cell receptor (beta chain) was recorded in a study of OX40 agonist ivuxolimab in advanced cancers. The wider study: Each patient was given ivuxolimab into a vein every 2 weeks, at 0.01 to 10 mg/kg.

By share, this clone counts as medium-sized. What it binds is not known. Findings of the study overall: Fewer expanded clones were found on average in CD4+ than in CD8+ T cells.

Clones were read by immunoSEQ multiplex PCR, and TCRdb kept only the in-frame ones, dropping some. Of just over 20,000 clones in the sample, roughly three quarters were seen once. The CDR3 is 16 residues long. V was shortened by 1 base and J by 1 base, with 10 bases between the two germline ends. The germline V gene encodes CDR1 SGHTA and CDR2 FQGNSA. The V gene is TRBV7-2, the J gene TRBJ1-4, with D possibly TRBD1 on 6 matching bases. The clonotype comes from an adult with an advanced solid tumor such as melanoma, head and neck, liver or kidney cancer. The sequences come from CD4+ or CD8+ T cells sorted from blood, collected in a trial of the OX40 agonist ivuxolimab. The chain's CDR3 is CASSLGGGGTNEKLFF. CDR3 in DNA: TGTGCCAGCAGCTTAGGAGGGGGTGGAACTAATGAAAAACTGTTTTTT.